This note documents a single TCR beta chain sequence. One entry per CDR3 protein results from TCRdb running MiXCR on the 5' RACE reads. Here the sample spans about 170,000 distinct CDR3 sequences, 10% to 15% being singletons. The sample is drawn from a study of T-cell memory formation after mild COVID-19. The receptor comes from a man younger than 35 who had mild COVID-19 (a few samples of this study predate the infection). Cell type and time point are not known. The sample taken for sequencing was PBMCs or a T cell subset sorted from them (not recorded which).

CDR3: CSARDPPGGAGQETQYF. The CDR3, as DNA: TGCAGTGCTAGAGATCCCCCAGGGGGCGCAGGGCAAGAGACCCAGTACTTC. The V gene is TRBV20-1, the J gene TRBJ2-5; 8 nucleotides align to TRBD1. Germline V gives CDR1 DFQATT, CDR2 SNEGSKA (reference sequence). This CDR3 comprises 17 residues. V shed 0 bases and J 2 bases; nucleotides not matched to a gene: 11.